Each of the 16 T cell receptor beta chains below was sequenced from the same sample in a study of T cell responses to AZD1222 COVID-19 vaccine. The protocol was immunoSEQ multiplex PCR, while the TCRdb copy is restricted to in-frame clones and leaves out a portion. In the table there are 130,000 to 150,000 clones, roughly nine tenths of which are singletons. The material was peripheral blood, obtained on day 0 of AZD1222 vaccination. All receptors derive from an adult in good health.

The chain recombines TRBV9 with TRBJ2-3, with 9 bases fitting TRBD2. V dropped 0 bases and J dropped 1; count of bases not matched to a gene: 3. CDR3 length: 16 residues. Germline V gene sequence: CDR1 SGDLS, CDR2 YYNGEE. The CDR3 region is CASSVAPSGGTDTQYF. Written as DNA, the CDR3 is TGTGCCAGCAGCGTAGCTCCTAGCGGGGGCACAGATACGCAGTATTTT.

This rearrangement joins TRBV6-4 to TRBJ2-2; the match to TRBD2 covers 8 bases. The germline V gene has CDR1 MRHNA and CDR2 SNTAGT. Trimming at V came to 8 bases and at J to 6 bases, leaving 14 bases not matched to a gene. CDR3 length: 16 amino acids. The CDR3 nucleotides are TGTGCCAGCCACCCCGGGGCGGGAGGATCGCCCGGGGAGCTGTTTTTT. This translates into CASHPGAGGSPGELFF.

J is TRBJ1-2 and V is TRBV3-1 (or the pseudogene TRBV3-2); TRBD1 matches at 9 bases. The junction had 7 bases not matched to a gene; V was cut back by 4 bases and J by 4 bases. Looked up from germline, CDR1 is LGHDT and CDR2 is YNNKEL (reference sequence). The CDR3 totals 15 residues. The CDR3 region is CASSRDRATTYGYTF. The CDR3 DNA follows: TGTGCCAGCAGCCGGGACAGGGCGACAACCTATGGCTACACCTTC.

The rearrangement uses TRBV2 and TRBJ2-7; no firm D call. This CDR3 spans 11 amino acids. With 7 bases removed from V and 5 bases from J, the gap between germline ends came to 9 bases. Germline CDR1 and CDR2: SNHLY and FYNNEI. The CDR3 protein is CASKTVHEQYF. CDR3 coding DNA: TGTGCCAGCAAGACGGTTCACGAGCAGTACTTC. Complete variable domain (other parts from reference TRBV2 and TRBJ2-7): EPEVTQTPSHQVTQMGQEVILRCVPISNHLYFYWYRQILGQKVEFLVSFYNNEISEKSEIFDDQFSVERPDGSNFTLKIRSTKLEDSAMYFCASKTVHEQYFGPGTRLTVT.

This chain joins TRBV7-3 and TRBJ2-1; 16 nucleotides agree with TRBD2. From germline, CDR1 is SGHTA and CDR2 FQGTGA. J gave up 15 bases and V 4 bases, and 6 bases lay outside the gene matches. CDR3 length: 14 amino acids. The DNA of the CDR3 is TGTGCCAGCAGCTCAACGGGACTAGCGGGAGGGTTGTTCTTC. This encodes CASSSTGLAGGLFF.

The rearrangement joins TRBV7-2 to TRBJ1-5; 8 bases match TRBD1. Germline V CDR1 and CDR2: SGHTA, FQGNSA. V trimming: 4 bases; J trimming: 4 bases; junction bases outside the gene matches: 6. CDR3 length: 15 residues. The CDR3 is CASSWTGRVNQPQHF. The CDR3 nucleotides are TGTGCCAGCAGCTGGACAGGGAGAGTGAATCAGCCCCAGCATTTT.

The chain recombines TRBV5-4 with TRBJ2-1; 10 bases are a match to TRBD2. The CDR3 spans 14 residues. Germline trimming cut 4 bases from V and 5 bases from J; bases unmatched to any gene: 3. Per germline, CDR1 SGHNT and CDR2 YYREEE (reference sequence). Written as DNA, the CDR3 is TGTGCCAGCAGCACTACTAGCGGGGACAATGAGCAGTTCTTC. Encoded protein: CASSTTSGDNEQFF.

V is TRBV2 and J is TRBJ1-5, with TRBD1 matching over 8 bases. This CDR3 contains 14 residues. The germline V gene has CDR1 SNHLY and CDR2 FYNNEI. The trim removed 6 bases at V and 4 bases at J, leaving 5 bases unmatched. CDR3 region: CASSADRANQPQHF. The CDR3 bases are TGTGCCAGCAGCGCGGACAGGGCTAATCAGCCCCAGCATTTT.

The J gene is TRBJ1-2, the V gene TRBV4-1; D may be TRBD1 (6 bases). V lost 4 bases and J 7 bases, leaving 25 bases between the germline ends. This CDR3 comprises 17 residues. The germline CDR1 and CDR2 sequences are MGHRA and YSYEKL. The CDR3 spells CASSLGSLQGNLGGYTF. CDR3 bases: TGCGCCAGCAGCCTAGGATCGCTACAGGGAAATCTGGGTGGCTACACCTTC.

This clone was detected a few times. The chain employs TRBV3-1 (or the pseudogene TRBV3-2) and TRBJ1-4; D not certain. Germline V lookup: CDR1 LGHDT, CDR2 YNNKEL (reference sequence). CDR3 length: 13 amino acids. V was pared by 5 bases and J by 8 bases, with 12 bases between. The CDR3 DNA reads as TGTGCCAGCAGCTCTCGGACCCACGAAAAACTGTTTTTT. Translation: CASSSRTHEKLFF.

This chain uses TRBV7-2 with TRBJ2-7; D is perhaps TRBD1 (5 bases). From germline, CDR1 is SGHTA and CDR2 FQGNSA. V was clipped by 5 bases and J by 4 bases, with 21 bases between them. The CDR3 totals 16 residues. In DNA, the CDR3 is TGTGCCAGCAGCCCACAGGTCCAAAACCTGGGATACGAGCAGTACTTC. This encodes CASSPQVQNLGYEQYF.

This clone has more than one count but fewer than ten. This chain links TRBV6-2 or TRBV6-3 with TRBJ2-5; TRBD1 matches at 10 bases. CDR3 length: 15 residues. J lost 5 bases, V lost 6 bases, and 9 bases had no gene match. CDR1 and CDR2 from the germline V gene are MNHEY and SVGEGT. CDR3 sequence reads: CASSPGTGARETQYF. CDR3 sequence (DNA): TGTGCCAGCAGCCCCGGGACAGGGGCAAGGGAGACCCAGTACTTC.

V and J are TRBV7-9 and TRBJ2-2; D assignment may be TRBD1 or TRBD2 (5 bases each). V was pared by 5 bases and J by 5 bases, with 24 bases between. Germline V CDR1 and CDR2: SEHNR, FQNEAQ (reference sequence). The CDR3 loop spans 18 amino acids. The CDR3 protein is CASSQASGDPWGTGELFF. The CDR3 DNA sequence: TGTGCCAGCAGCCAGGCAAGCGGTGACCCCTGGGGGACCGGGGAGCTGTTTTTT.

The chain couples TRBV9 to TRBJ2-7; 9 nucleotides align to TRBD1. This CDR3 spans 13 amino acids. Germline-derived CDR1 and CDR2 are SGDLS and YYNGEE. The V segment lost 6 bases and the J segment 6 bases; nucleotides outside the gene matches: 7. The CDR3 nucleotides are TGTGCCAGCAATCCCGACAGGGGGGGCGAGCAGTACTTC. Translated, it gives CASNPDRGGEQYF.

The chain employs TRBV27 and TRBJ2-7; 14 bases map to TRBD2. Germline trimming cut 4 bases from V and 4 bases from J; bases unmatched to any gene: 3. This CDR3 comprises 15 residues. Germline CDR1 and CDR2: MNHEY and SMNVEV (reference sequence). The CDR3 nucleotides read TGTGCCAGCAGTTCTCGGACTAGCGGGAGGTACGAGCAGTACTTC. Its protein is CASSSRTSGRYEQYF.

This rearrangement joins TRBV7-2 to TRBJ1-3, with D unclear. Germline V lookup: CDR1 SGHTA, CDR2 FQGNSA. The V and J ends lost 3 bases and 4 bases respectively, with 13 bases between them. The CDR3 consists of 15 residues. This CDR3 reads CASSLRDSGGNTIYF. DNA for the CDR3: TGTGCCAGCAGCTTGAGAGATTCTGGGGGAAACACCATATATTTT.